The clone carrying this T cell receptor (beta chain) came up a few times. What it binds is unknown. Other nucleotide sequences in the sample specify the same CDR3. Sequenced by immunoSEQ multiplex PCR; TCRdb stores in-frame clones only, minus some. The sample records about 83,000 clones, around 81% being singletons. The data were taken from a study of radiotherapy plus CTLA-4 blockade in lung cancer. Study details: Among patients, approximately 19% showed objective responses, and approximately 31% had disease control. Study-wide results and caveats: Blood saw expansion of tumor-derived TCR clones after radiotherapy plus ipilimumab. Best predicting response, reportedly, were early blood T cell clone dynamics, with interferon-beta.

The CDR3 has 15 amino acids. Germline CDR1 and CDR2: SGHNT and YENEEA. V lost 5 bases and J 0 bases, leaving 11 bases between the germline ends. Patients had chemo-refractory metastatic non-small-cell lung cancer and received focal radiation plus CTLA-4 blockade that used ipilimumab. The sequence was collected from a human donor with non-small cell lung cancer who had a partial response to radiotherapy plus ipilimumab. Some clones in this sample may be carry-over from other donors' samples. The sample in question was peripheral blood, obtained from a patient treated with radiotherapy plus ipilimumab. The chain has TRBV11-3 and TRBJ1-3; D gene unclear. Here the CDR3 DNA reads TGTGCCAGCAGCCCACGCACAGACTCTGGAAACACCATATATTTT. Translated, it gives CASSPRTDSGNTIYF.